This T cell receptor (beta chain) was found in a study of cytomegalovirus exposure and HLA in healthy donors. Whole-study findings and limits: Previously analyzed data showed that most TCR beta V segments were productive at a frequency of about 87% or about 30%. The authors listed roughly 150 TCR beta chains as cytomegalovirus-associated.

It was with 60 Vbeta and 13 Jbeta primers that the PCR ran. Profiled with immunoSEQ multiplex PCR; TCRdb holds only in-frame clones, not every one. Its table lists roughly 120,000 clones. The V end was cut by 3 bases, the J end by 7 bases, with 13 bases between. The CDR3 has 14 amino acids. The germline V gene has CDR1 MNHNS and CDR2 SASEGT. Nominal health characterized the donors when sampled, though unrecorded immune exposures were likely. With respect to this clone: Its matching antigen is unknown.

The V and J genes are TRBV6-1 and TRBJ1-5; D remains unclear. The sequence was obtained from a man aged 35 to 55 in good health and CMV-seronegative. Sequencing was done on a sample of PBMCs. Here the CDR3 reads CASSESGSGQPQHF. CDR3 sequence (DNA): TGTGCCAGCAGTGAGTCCGGCTCGGGGCAGCCCCAGCATTTT.